These 5 T cell receptor beta chains were all obtained from the same sample, sequenced in a study of T cells in Graves' hyperthyroidism and ophthalmopathy. The source material, RNA transcripts, was used to amplify TCR beta CDR3 regions. HTBI primers were used for first-round RT-PCR of the TCR CDR3. TCRdb called the multiplex PCR reads again in MiXCR, with one record for every CDR3 protein. The data show approximately 610,000 distinct CDR3 sequences, under 15% seen once. Sequencing was done on a sample of blood. Every receptor here comes from a woman aged 40 to 49 with Graves' ophthalmopathy.

This clonotype has a count of ten or more. The chain recombines TRBV24-1 with TRBJ2-5, with 7 bases that match TRBD1. Germline V CDR1 and CDR2: KGHDR, SFDVKD. The CDR3 contains 15 residues. V shed 3 bases, J shed 5 bases, and the junction held 8 bases outside the gene matches. DNA of the CDR3: TGTGCCACCAGTGATCTCCGACAGGGCTTCGAGACCCAGTACTTC. Translation gives CATSDLRQGFETQYF.

This clonotype occurred many times. The rearrangement uses TRBV28 and TRBJ1-2; no firm D call. V was cut by 3 bases and J by 2 bases, with 10 bases left in between. The CDR3 consists of 14 residues. CDR1 is MDHEN, CDR2 SYDVKM, per germline. The CDR3 DNA follows: TGTGCCAGCAGTTTCCCTGGCGCGAACTATGGCTACACCTTC. It yields the protein CASSFPGANYGYTF.

At least ten counts were recorded for this clonotype. The chain recombines TRBV20-1 with TRBJ2-7; 11 bases agree with TRBD1. The CDR3 is 15 amino acids. The V gene end was trimmed by 3 bases and the J gene end by 4 bases; junction bases not matched to a gene: 8. Per the germline V gene, CDR1 is DFQATT and CDR2 is SNEGSKA (reference sequence). The CDR3: CSASPGTGGIYEQYF. CDR3 coding DNA: TGCAGTGCTAGCCCAGGGACAGGGGGTATATACGAGCAGTACTTC.

In this sample, this clonotype turned up many times. The J gene is TRBJ2-2, the V gene TRBV5-1, with 7 bases lining up with TRBD2. V shed 4 bases and J 4 bases; nucleotides not matched to a gene: 10. The CDR3 covers 16 residues. From germline, CDR1 is SGHRS and CDR2 YFSETQ. The CDR3 region is CASSPTGLAGTGELFF. The CDR3 nucleotides are TGCGCCAGCAGCCCCACCGGGTTAGCGGGCACCGGGGAGCTGTTTTTT.

This clonotype was detected ten times or more. The chain joins TRBV7-2 to TRBJ2-7; 7 bases match TRBD1. The length of the CDR3 is 13 residues. Germline trimming cut 3 bases from V and 4 bases from J; bases unmatched to any gene: 3. The germline V gene has CDR1 SGHTA and CDR2 FQGNSA. The CDR3 nucleotides are TGTGCCAGCAGCTTTACAGGGGATTACGAGCAGTACTTC. Encoded protein: CASSFTGDYEQYF.